The next 7 T cell receptor beta chains were all read from a single sample in a study of shared clonotypes between healthy human individuals. Naivety among CD8 cells was defined by CD45RO negativity and positive CCR7 selection, thereby excluding terminally differentiated effector memory CD45RA+ cells. The table came from immunoSEQ multiplex PCR; TCRdb's copy has only in-frame clones and leaves some out. The table includes about 800,000 clones, approximately 97% detected once. The specimen was naive CD8+ T cells sorted from blood. The receptors here all came from a man aged 25-45 years in good health.

CDR3 bases: TGTGCCAGCAGCCCCCGGGACACCCCGAACACCGGGGAGCTGTTTTTT. Translation gives CASSPRDTPNTGELFF. The chain uses TRBV9 and TRBJ2-2; weak D call: TRBD1 (6 bases). Trimming shortened V by 4 bases and J by 0 bases, and 13 bases separated the two germline ends. CDR1 and CDR2 (germline): SGDLS, YYNGEE. There are 16 residues in the CDR3.

The chain uses TRBV5-1 and TRBJ2-7; TRBD2 matches 11 bases. CDR3 length: 14 residues. V was clipped by 5 bases and J by 4 bases; unmatched bases: 5. The germline V gene encodes CDR1 SGHRS and CDR2 YFSETQ. This chain's CDR3 is CASSYSSGRYEQYF. In nucleotides, the CDR3 is TGCGCCAGCAGTTACTCTAGCGGGAGGTACGAGCAGTACTTC.

A single count supports this clone. The chain recombines TRBV29-1 with TRBJ2-3; 7 positions match TRBD1. CDR1 and CDR2 from the germline V gene are SQVTM and ANQGSEA. After removal of 7 bases from V and 1 base from J, the junction contained 2 bases not matched to a gene. The CDR3 consists of 12 residues. Written as DNA, the CDR3 is TGCAGCGCTACAGGGGGCACAGATACGCAGTATTTT. Translating gives CSATGGTDTQYF.

This clone was counted a single time. The rearrangement uses TRBV5-6 and TRBJ2-3; 8 bases match TRBD1. CDR3 size: 15 residues. Germline assignment: CDR1 SGHDT and CDR2 YYEEEE. With V trimmed by 1 base and J by 2 bases, 3 bases remained unmatched. The CDR3 DNA reads as TGTGCCAGCAGCTTGCCAGGGGGCCTCACAGATACGCAGTATTTT. Translated, it gives CASSLPGGLTDTQYF.

The J gene is TRBJ2-7, the V gene TRBV7-9; 10 bases are shared with TRBD2. This CDR3 comprises 15 residues. Germline CDR1 and CDR2: SEHNR and FQNEAQ (reference sequence). Germline trimming cut 5 bases from V and 1 base from J; bases unmatched to any gene: 5. CDR3 sequence: CASSPIAGGSYEQYF. Here the CDR3 DNA reads TGTGCCAGCAGCCCAATAGCGGGAGGTTCCTACGAGCAGTACTTC. Filled out from reference TRBV7-9 and TRBJ2-7, the complete variable domain reads DTGVSQNPRHKITKRGQNVTFRCDPISEHNRLYWYRQTLGQGPEFLTYFQNEAQLEKSRLLSDRFSAERPKGSFSTLEIQRTEQGDSAMYLCASSPIAGGSYEQYFGPGTRLTVT.

As concerns this clone: In the same sample, other DNA sequences code for this CDR3. This chain links TRBV7-9 with TRBJ2-7; D is possibly TRBD1 (6 bases). Trimming removed 5 bases at V and 3 bases at J, with 11 bases between. Per germline, CDR1 SEHNR and CDR2 FQNEAQ (reference sequence). CDR3 length: 13 amino acids. As DNA, the CDR3 is TGTGCCAGCAGCCCAGGCAGGGGCTACGAGCAGTACTTC. It codes for CASSPGRGYEQYF. The full variable domain, in which reference TRBV7-9 and TRBJ2-7 provide the parts outside the CDR3, is DTGVSQNPRHKITKRGQNVTFRCDPISEHNRLYWYRQTLGQGPEFLTYFQNEAQLEKSRLLSDRFSAERPKGSFSTLEIQRTEQGDSAMYLCASSPGRGYEQYFGPGTRLTVT.

CDR3 sequence: CASSSRTSGNDYEQYF. The CDR3 nucleotides read TGTGCCAGCAGTTCCCGGACTAGCGGAAACGACTACGAGCAGTACTTC. This sequence joins TRBV28 and TRBJ2-7, with 10 bases matching TRBD2. CDR1 MDHEN and CDR2 SYDVKM come from the germline V gene. The J segment lost 3 bases and the V segment lost 4 bases, leaving 9 bases of the junction unmatched. The CDR3 has 16 residues.